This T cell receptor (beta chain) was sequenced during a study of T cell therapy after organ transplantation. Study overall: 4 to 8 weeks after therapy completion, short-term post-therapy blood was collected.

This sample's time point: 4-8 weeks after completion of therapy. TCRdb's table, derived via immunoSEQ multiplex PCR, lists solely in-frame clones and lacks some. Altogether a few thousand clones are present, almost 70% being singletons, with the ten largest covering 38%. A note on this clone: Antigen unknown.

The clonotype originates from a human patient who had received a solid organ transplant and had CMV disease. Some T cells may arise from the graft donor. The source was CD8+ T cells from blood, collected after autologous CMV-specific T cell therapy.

This CDR3 is CASSPGLAEYTDTQYF. The DNA of the CDR3 is TGTGCCAGCAGTCCTGGACTAGCGGAGTACACAGATACGCAGTATTTT. The gene calls are TRBV28 and TRBJ2-3; the match to TRBD2 covers 10 bases. The length of the CDR3 is 16 residues. Germline trimming cut 5 bases from V and 2 bases from J; bases unmatched to any gene: 7. CDR1 MDHEN and CDR2 SYDVKM come from the germline V gene. The whole variable domain, remainder taken from reference TRBV28 and TRBJ2-3, is DVKVTQSSRYLVKRTGEKVFLECVQDMDHENMFWYRQDPGLGLRLIYFSYDVKMKEKGDIPEGYSVSREKKERFSLILESASTNQTSMYLCASSPGLAEYTDTQYFGPGTRLTVL.